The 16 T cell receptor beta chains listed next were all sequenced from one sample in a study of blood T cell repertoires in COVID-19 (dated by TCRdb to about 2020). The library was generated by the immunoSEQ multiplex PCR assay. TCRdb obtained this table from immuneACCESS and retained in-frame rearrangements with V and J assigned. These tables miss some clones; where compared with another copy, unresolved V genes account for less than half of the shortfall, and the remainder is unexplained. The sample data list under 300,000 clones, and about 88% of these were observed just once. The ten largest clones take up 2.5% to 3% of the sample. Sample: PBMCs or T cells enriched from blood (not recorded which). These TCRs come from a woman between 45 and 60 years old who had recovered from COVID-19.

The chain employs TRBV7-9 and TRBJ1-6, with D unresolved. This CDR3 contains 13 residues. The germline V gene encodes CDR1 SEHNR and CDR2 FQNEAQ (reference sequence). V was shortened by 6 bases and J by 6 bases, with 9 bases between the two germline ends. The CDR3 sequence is CASSKGVNSPLHF. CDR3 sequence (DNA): TGTGCCAGCAGTAAGGGAGTTAATTCACCCCTCCACTTT.

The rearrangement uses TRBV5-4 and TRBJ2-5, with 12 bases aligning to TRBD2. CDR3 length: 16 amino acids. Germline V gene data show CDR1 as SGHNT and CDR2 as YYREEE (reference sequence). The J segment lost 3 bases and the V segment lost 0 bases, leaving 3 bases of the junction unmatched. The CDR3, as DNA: TGTGCCAGCAGCTTGGGACTAGCGGGAGCGAAAGAGACCCAGTACTTC. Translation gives CASSLGLAGAKETQYF.

The CDR3, as DNA: TGTGCCAGCAGCCAAGATAGCGCATGGGAGCAGTTCTTC. Translating gives CASSQDSAWEQFF. This chain joins TRBV4-2 and TRBJ2-1; TRBD2 might be the D (5 bases). Trimming took off 0 bases at V and 10 bases at J, with 10 bases between the two ends. Germline V lookup: CDR1 LGHNA, CDR2 YNFKEQ. The CDR3 length is 13 residues.

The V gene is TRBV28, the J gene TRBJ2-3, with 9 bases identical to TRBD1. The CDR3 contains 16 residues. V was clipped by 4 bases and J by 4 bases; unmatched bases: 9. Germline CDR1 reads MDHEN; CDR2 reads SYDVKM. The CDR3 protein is CASSSNRGRHADTQYF. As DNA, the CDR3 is TGTGCCAGCAGTTCTAACAGGGGGCGACACGCAGATACGCAGTATTTT.

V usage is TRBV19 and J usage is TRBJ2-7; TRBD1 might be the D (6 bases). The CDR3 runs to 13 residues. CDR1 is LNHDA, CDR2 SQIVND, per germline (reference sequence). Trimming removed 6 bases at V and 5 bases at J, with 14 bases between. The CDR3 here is CASRVSAGDEQYF. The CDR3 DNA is TGTGCCAGTAGGGTATCGGCAGGGGACGAGCAGTACTTC.

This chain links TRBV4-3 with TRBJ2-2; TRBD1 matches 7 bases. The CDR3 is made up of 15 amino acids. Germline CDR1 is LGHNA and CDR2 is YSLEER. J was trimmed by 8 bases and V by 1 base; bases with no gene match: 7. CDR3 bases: TGCGCCAGCAGCCAAGGAGGACAGGTTAGAGGGGAGCTGTTTTTT. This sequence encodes CASSQGGQVRGELFF.

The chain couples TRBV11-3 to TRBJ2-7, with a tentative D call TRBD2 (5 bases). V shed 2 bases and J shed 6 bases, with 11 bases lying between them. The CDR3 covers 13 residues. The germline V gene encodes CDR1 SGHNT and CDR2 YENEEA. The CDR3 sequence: CASSLRRGSEQYF. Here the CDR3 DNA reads TGTGCCAGCAGCTTAAGGAGAGGGAGCGAGCAGTACTTC.

The CDR3 here is CASSQAVGAASEAFF. The DNA for the CDR3 is TGTGCCAGCAGCCAGGCAGTTGGGGCAGCCTCTGAAGCTTTCTTT. This chain connects TRBV11-1 to TRBJ1-1; a weak D match, TRBD1 (5 bases). V lost 5 bases to trimming and J lost 6 bases, with 19 bases between them. This CDR3 is built from 15 residues. In germline, CDR1 is SGHAT, CDR2 FQDESV (reference sequence). The full variable domain, with the rest looked up from reference TRBV11-1 and TRBJ1-1, is EAEVAQSPRYKITEKSQAVAFWCDPISGHATLYWYRQILGQGPELLVQFQDESVVDDSQLPKDRFSAERLKGVDSTLKIQPAELGDSAMYLCASSQAVGAASEAFFGQGTRLTVV.

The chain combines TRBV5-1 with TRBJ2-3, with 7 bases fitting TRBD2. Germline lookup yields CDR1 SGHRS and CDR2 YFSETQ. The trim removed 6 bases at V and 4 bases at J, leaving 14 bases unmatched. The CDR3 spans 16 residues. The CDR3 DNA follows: TGCGCCAGCAAAAAGGGTCGCGGGAGTGAGGCAGATACGCAGTATTTT. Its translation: CASKKGRGSEADTQYF. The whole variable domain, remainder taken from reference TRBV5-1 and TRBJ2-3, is KAGVTQTPRYLIKTRGQQVTLSCSPISGHRSVSWYQQTPGQGLQFLFEYFSETQRNKGNFPGRFSGRQFSNSRSEMNVSTLELGDSALYLCASKKGRGSEADTQYFGPGTRLTVL.

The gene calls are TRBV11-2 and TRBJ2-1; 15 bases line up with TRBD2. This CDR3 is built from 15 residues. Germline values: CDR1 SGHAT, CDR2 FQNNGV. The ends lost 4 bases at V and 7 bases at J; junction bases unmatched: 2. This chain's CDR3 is CASSWTSGRGNEQFF. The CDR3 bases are TGTGCCAGCAGCTGGACTAGCGGGAGGGGAAATGAGCAGTTCTTC.

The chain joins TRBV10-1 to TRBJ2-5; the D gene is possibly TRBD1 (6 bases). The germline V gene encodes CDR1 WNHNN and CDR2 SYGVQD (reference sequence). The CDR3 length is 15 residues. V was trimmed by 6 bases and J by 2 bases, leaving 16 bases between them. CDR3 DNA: TGCGCCAGCAGCCCTGGGACATACCCTCAAGAGACCCAGTACTTC. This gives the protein CASSPGTYPQETQYF.

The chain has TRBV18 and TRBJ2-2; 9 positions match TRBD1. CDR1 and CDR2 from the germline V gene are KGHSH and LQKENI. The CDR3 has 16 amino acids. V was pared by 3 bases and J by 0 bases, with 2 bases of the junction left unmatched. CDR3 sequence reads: CASSPRTGANTGELFF. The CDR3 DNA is TGTGCCAGCTCACCTCGGACAGGGGCGAACACCGGGGAGCTGTTTTTT.

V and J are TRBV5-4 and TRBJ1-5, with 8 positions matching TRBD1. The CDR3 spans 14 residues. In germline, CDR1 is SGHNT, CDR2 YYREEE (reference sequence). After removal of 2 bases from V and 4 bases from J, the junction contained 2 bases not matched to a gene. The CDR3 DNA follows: TGTGCCAGCAGCTTTCAGGGGGCGAATCAGCCCCAGCATTTT. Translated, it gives CASSFQGANQPQHF.

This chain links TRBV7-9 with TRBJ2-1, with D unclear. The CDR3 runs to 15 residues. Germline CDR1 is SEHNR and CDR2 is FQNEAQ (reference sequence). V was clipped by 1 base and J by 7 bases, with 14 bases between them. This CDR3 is CASSLGSLGVNEQFF. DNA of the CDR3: TGTGCCAGCAGCTTAGGATCGTTGGGCGTAAATGAGCAGTTCTTC.

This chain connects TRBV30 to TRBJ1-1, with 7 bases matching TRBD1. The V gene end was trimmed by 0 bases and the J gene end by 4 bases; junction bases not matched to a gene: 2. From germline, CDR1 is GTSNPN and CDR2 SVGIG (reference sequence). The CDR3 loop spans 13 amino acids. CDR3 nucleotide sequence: TGTGCCTGGAGTGTTGACAGGGTCACTGAAGCTTTCTTT. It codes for CAWSVDRVTEAFF.

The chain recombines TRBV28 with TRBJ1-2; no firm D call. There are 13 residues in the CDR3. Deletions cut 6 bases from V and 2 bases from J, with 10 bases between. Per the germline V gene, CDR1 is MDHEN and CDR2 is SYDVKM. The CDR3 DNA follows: TGTGCCAGCAGCCGACGGGGAAACTATGGCTACACCTTC. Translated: CASSRRGNYGYTF.